The next 4 T cell receptor beta chains were all read from a single sample in a study of cytomegalovirus exposure and HLA in healthy donors. Both 60 Vbeta primers and 13 Jbeta primers went into the PCR. Clones were read by immunoSEQ multiplex PCR, and TCRdb kept only the in-frame ones, dropping some. The sample records about 160,000 clones, roughly 80% being singletons. The sequenced material came from PBMCs. The receptor source for this set is a man aged 45-65 years in good health and CMV-seropositive.

This chain joins TRBV7-2 and TRBJ2-7, with 9 bases lining up with TRBD2. In germline, CDR1 is SGHTA, CDR2 FQGNSA. V shed 1 base and J 5 bases; nucleotides not matched to a gene: 6. The CDR3 runs to 15 residues. Here the CDR3 DNA reads TGTGCCAGCAGCTTAGTTGCTCTAGCGGGGAACGAGCAGTACTTC. Protein: CASSLVALAGNEQYF. Looking up the rest from reference TRBV7-2 and TRBJ2-7 gives the full variable domain: GAGVSQSPSNKVTEKGKDVELRCDPISGHTALYWYRQSLGQGLEFLIYFQGNSAPDKSGLPSDRFSAERTGGSVSTLTIQRTQQEDSAVYLCASSLVALAGNEQYFGPGTRLTVT.

The genes are TRBV15 and TRBJ2-5, with D perhaps matching TRBD2 (6 bases). This CDR3 spans 15 amino acids. Germline assignment: CDR1 LNHNV and CDR2 YYDKDF (reference sequence). V was cut by 0 bases and J by 5 bases, with 13 bases left in between. The CDR3 here is CATSRDPLAGETQYF. The CDR3 DNA reads TGTGCCACCAGCAGAGATCCACTAGCTGGGGAGACCCAGTACTTC.

Concerning this clone itself: At one of its ends the junction is not consistent with the germline gene, which may arise from a read error. V is TRBV7-9 and J is TRBJ2-7; no definite D call. Germline V gives CDR1 SEHNR, CDR2 FQNEAQ (reference sequence). This CDR3 has 10 residues. The CDR3 loop reads CASSLGKESF. CDR3 nucleotide sequence: TGTGCCAGCAGCTTAGGTAAGGAGTCTTTC.

V and J are TRBV7-2 and TRBJ1-2; tentative D call: TRBD1 (6 bases). The V gene's germline CDR1 is SGHTA and CDR2 FQGNSA. Trimming removed 5 bases at V and 7 bases at J, with 17 bases between. CDR3 size: 14 residues. The CDR3 spells CASSVRHREGGYTF. The CDR3 DNA reads TGTGCCAGCAGCGTCCGGCACAGGGAGGGTGGCTACACCTTC.